Following are 29 T cell receptor beta chains from one sample sequenced in a study of Ad26.COV2.S vaccination and SARS-CoV-2 variants. Produced via immunoSEQ multiplex PCR; TCRdb's table is partial and in-frame only. The sample holds around 270,000 clones; around nine tenths are singletons and the top ten take less than 3.5%. Treatment described: roughly 19 received Ad26.COV2.S at low or high dose, single or two shots; a few received placebo; per-sample allocation not given. Material that was analyzed had been drawn on day 63 after the first vaccine or placebo injection. This sample comprised peripheral blood, obtained in a trial of Ad26.COV2.S vaccine versus placebo. These receptors originate from a person aged 18-65 years who received the Ad26.COV2.S COVID-19 vaccine or a placebo.

The chain has TRBV4-2 and TRBJ1-5, with TRBD1 identical over 7 bases. The CDR3 spans 16 residues. V trimming: 3 bases; J trimming: 8 bases; junction bases outside the gene matches: 13. In germline, CDR1 is LGHNA, CDR2 YNFKEQ. CDR3 DNA sequence: TGTGCCAGCAGCCAGTCCCTCCCCAGGGGGGAAGAGCCCCAGCATTTT. This encodes CASSQSLPRGEEPQHF.

By share, this clone counts as medium-sized. The chain has TRBV7-9 and TRBJ2-2; D gene uncertain. The CDR3 is made up of 12 amino acids. The V end was cut by 3 bases, the J end by 3 bases, with 2 bases between. Germline-derived CDR1 and CDR2 are SEHNR and FQNEAQ (reference sequence). CDR3 in amino acids: CASSFDTGELFF. In DNA form, the CDR3 reads TGTGCCAGCAGCTTCGACACCGGGGAGCTGTTTTTT.

This clone was recorded only once. This chain joins TRBV5-4 and TRBJ1-6, with D maybe TRBD1 (6 bases). This CDR3 region has 15 residues. Deletions cut 1 base from V and 10 bases from J, with 15 bases between. The germline V gene encodes CDR1 SGHNT and CDR2 YYREEE (reference sequence). This CDR3 reads CASSLMTGQRSPLHF. The DNA for the CDR3 is TGTGCCAGCAGCTTGATGACAGGCCAACGGTCACCCCTCCACTTT. The full variable domain, with the rest looked up from reference TRBV5-4 and TRBJ1-6, is ETGVTQSPTHLIKTRGQQVTLRCSSQSGHNTVSWYQQALGQGPQFIFQYYREEENGRGNFPPRFSGLQFPNYSSELNVNALELDDSALYLCASSLMTGQRSPLHFGNGTRLTVT.

The gene calls are TRBV3-1 (or the pseudogene TRBV3-2) and TRBJ1-1; D unclear. This CDR3 has 12 amino acids. V was clipped by 0 bases and J by 10 bases, with 9 bases between them. Germline CDR1 reads LGHDT; CDR2 reads YNNKEL (reference sequence). The CDR3 protein is CASSQDYRRAFF. The CDR3, as DNA: TGTGCCAGCAGCCAAGATTACCGGAGAGCTTTCTTT.

This rearrangement joins TRBV5-4 to TRBJ2-2; the D is unclear. CDR3 size: 14 residues. CDR1 SGHNT and CDR2 YYREEE come from the germline V gene (reference sequence). Between the trimmed V and J ends, which lost 4 bases and 1 base, there was a span of 8 bases. CDR3 DNA sequence: TGTGCCAGCAGCCAATGGCTGAACACCGGGGAGCTGTTTTTT. This gives the protein CASSQWLNTGELFF.

This chain joins TRBV28 and TRBJ1-1; D perhaps matches TRBD1 (6 bases). Trimming left V 4 bases short and J 4 bases short, with 25 bases between. Germline CDR1 is MDHEN and CDR2 is SYDVKM. The CDR3 is 18 residues long. The CDR3 nucleotides read TGTGCCAGCAGTTCACCGACAGGACCTGGGCTATGGGGCACTGAAGCTTTCTTT. It translates to CASSSPTGPGLWGTEAFF.

A single count supports this clone. J is TRBJ2-3 and V is TRBV7-9; D not certain. The CDR3 has 13 amino acids. Trimming removed 5 bases at V and 4 bases at J, with 10 bases between. Germline CDR1 and CDR2: SEHNR and FQNEAQ (reference sequence). The CDR3 DNA follows: TGTGCCAGCAGCCCCTGGGGATCAGATACGCAGTATTTT. Its translation: CASSPWGSDTQYF.

This clone appeared once. The gene calls are TRBV9 and TRBJ1-2; no clear D gene. This CDR3 is built from 15 residues. Trimming left V 2 bases short and J 0 bases short, with 11 bases between. CDR1 and CDR2 from the germline V gene are SGDLS and YYNGEE. CDR3 DNA: TGTGCCAGCAGCGTTAACTCCTTAGCTAACTATGGCTACACCTTC. Protein product: CASSVNSLANYGYTF.

The chain employs TRBV19 and TRBJ1-5, with D tentatively TRBD1 (5 bases). V dropped 3 bases and J dropped 9 bases, with 15 bases sitting between them. The CDR3 runs to 14 residues. CDR1 LNHDA and CDR2 SQIVND come from the germline V gene (reference sequence). The CDR3 region is CASSIRGAGRPQHF. The CDR3 region has the DNA TGTGCCAGTAGTATTAGAGGGGCAGGTCGGCCCCAGCATTTT.

The chain has TRBV5-8 and TRBJ1-5; D not resolved. Germline V lookup: CDR1 SGHTS, CDR2 YDEGEE. V shed 2 bases and J shed 9 bases, with 15 bases lying between them. The CDR3 has 14 residues. As DNA, the CDR3 is TGTGCCAGCAGCTTACAGTTCGGGGTTGGGCCCCAGCATTTT. Protein sequence: CASSLQFGVGPQHF.

This clone came up once. The chain is built from TRBV5-6 and TRBJ2-2; 9 nucleotides agree with TRBD2. In germline, CDR1 is SGHDT, CDR2 YYEEEE. There are 17 residues in the CDR3. Trimming cost V 4 bases and J 3 bases; bases outside gene matches: 10. The CDR3 nucleotides read TGTGCCAGCAGCCTAATCCTAGCGGGGAGCCACACCGGGGAGCTGTTTTTT. Its translation: CASSLILAGSHTGELFF. The full variable domain, its missing parts supplied by reference TRBV5-6 and TRBJ2-2, is DAGVTQSPTHLIKTRGQQVTLRCSPKSGHDTVSWYQQALGQGPQFIFQYYEEEERQRGNFPDRFSGHQFPNYSSELNVNALLLGDSALYLCASSLILAGSHTGELFFGEGSRLTVL.

The rearrangement joins TRBV18 to TRBJ2-2; D is unclear. Trimming cost V 4 bases and J 2 bases, with 17 bases left between them. CDR1 and CDR2 from the germline V gene are KGHSH and LQKENI. This CDR3 has 17 amino acids. DNA for the CDR3: TGTGCCAGCTCACTTCGGGTTGGACCACATAACACCGGGGAGCTGTTTTTT. This gives the protein CASSLRVGPHNTGELFF.

This chain joins TRBV6-6 and TRBJ1-1, with a possible D match to TRBD1 (6 bases). Germline CDR1 reads MNHNY; CDR2 reads SVGAGI (reference sequence). V shed 2 bases and J shed 1 base, with 8 bases lying between them. The CDR3 extends over 14 amino acids. The CDR3 DNA follows: TGTGCCAGCAGTTACCCGGGGGCGAACACTGAAGCTTTCTTT. Protein: CASSYPGANTEAFF.

This clone turned up a few times. CDR3 nucleotide sequence: TGTGCCTGGAGCGGATCCGAAACCCTCCACTTT. It translates to CAWSGSETLHF. The chain uses TRBV30 and TRBJ1-6; no firm D call. V was trimmed by 3 bases and J by 14 bases, leaving 11 bases between them. The germline V gene has CDR1 GTSNPN and CDR2 SVGIG (reference sequence). The CDR3 covers 11 residues.

The J gene is TRBJ2-3, the V gene TRBV19; possibly TRBD2 for D (6 bases). CDR3 length: 11 residues. Between the trimmed V and J ends, which lost 11 bases and 9 bases, there was a span of 15 bases. Looked up from germline, CDR1 is LNHDA and CDR2 is SQIVND (reference sequence). The CDR3 protein is CAVRTSPTQYF. CDR3 DNA: TGTGCCGTACGAACTAGCCCGACGCAGTATTTT.

V usage is TRBV7-2 and J usage is TRBJ2-1; TRBD2 matches 9 bases. The CDR3 contains 14 residues. V was clipped by 4 bases and J by 7 bases; unmatched bases: 5. Per germline, CDR1 SGHTA and CDR2 FQGNSA. CDR3 nucleotide sequence: TGTGCCAGCAGCTCAGCGGGGGGTTTTAATGAGCAGTTCTTC. This gives the protein CASSSAGGFNEQFF. Using reference TRBV7-2 and TRBJ2-1 for the parts outside the CDR3, the full variable domain is GAGVSQSPSNKVTEKGKDVELRCDPISGHTALYWYRQSLGQGLEFLIYFQGNSAPDKSGLPSDRFSAERTGGSVSTLTIQRTQQEDSAVYLCASSSAGGFNEQFFGPGTRLTVL.

This CDR3 is CASSYLGEGTYEQYV. The CDR3 DNA reads as TGTGCCAGCAGTTACTTGGGGGAAGGGACCTACGAGCAGTACGTC. This chain links TRBV6-2 or TRBV6-3 with TRBJ2-7; D is tentatively TRBD1 or TRBD2 (5 bases each). Deletions cut 1 base from V and 2 bases from J, with 12 bases between. Germline CDR1 and CDR2: MNHEY and SVGEGT. CDR3 length: 15 residues.

This sequence joins TRBV11-2 and TRBJ2-2; no clear D gene. The CDR3 totals 15 residues. V lost 3 bases and J 6 bases, leaving 14 bases between the germline ends. Germline CDR1 reads SGHAT; CDR2 reads FQNNGV. The CDR3 region is CASSFASPGPGELFF. The CDR3 nucleotides read TGTGCCAGCAGCTTCGCCAGCCCCGGGCCCGGGGAGCTGTTTTTT.

The V and J genes are TRBV9 and TRBJ2-7, with 9 nucleotides matching TRBD2. In germline, CDR1 is SGDLS, CDR2 YYNGEE. V lost 0 bases and J lost 5; bases outside the gene matches: 6. The CDR3 loop spans 15 amino acids. The CDR3 DNA sequence: TGTGCCAGCAGCGTAGAACCCGCTAGCGGGGACGAGCAGTACTTC. Protein product: CASSVEPASGDEQYF.

This sequence joins TRBV27 and TRBJ2-1; 9 nucleotides agree with TRBD2. CDR3 size: 19 residues. V lost 1 base to trimming and J lost 0 bases; unmatched junction nucleotides: 10. Germline V gene data show CDR1 as MNHEY and CDR2 as SMNVEV (reference sequence). CDR3 nucleotide sequence: TGTGCCAGCAGTTTATTGGGGTCTAGCGGGGTTAGCTCCTACAATGAGCAGTTCTTC. The encoded protein is CASSLLGSSGVSSYNEQFF.

V is TRBV24-1 and J is TRBJ1-4, with 8 positions matching TRBD1. This CDR3 is built from 17 residues. V was pared by 3 bases and J by 0 bases, with 5 bases of the junction left unmatched. Germline V gene sequence: CDR1 KGHDR, CDR2 SFDVKD. The CDR3 DNA sequence: TGTGCCACCAGTGATACCGGACAGGGCACAACTAATGAAAAACTGTTTTTT. Amino acids: CATSDTGQGTTNEKLFF.

The chain is built from TRBV30 and TRBJ1-2; 11 nucleotides align to TRBD1. From germline, CDR1 is GTSNPN and CDR2 SVGIG (reference sequence). This CDR3 region has 14 residues. V dropped 3 bases and J dropped 6; count of bases not matched to a gene: 6. The CDR3 protein is CAWSRTGGMHGYTF. CDR3 bases: TGTGCCTGGAGCCGGACAGGGGGCATGCATGGCTACACCTTC.

The V gene is TRBV5-1, the J gene TRBJ2-1, with TRBD2 identical over 8 bases. The trim removed 4 bases at V and 3 bases at J, leaving 3 bases unmatched. The CDR3 extends over 14 amino acids. The germline V gene has CDR1 SGHRS and CDR2 YFSETQ. CDR3 nucleotides: TGCGCCAGCAGCCCGGGGGGGCGCTACAATGAGCAGTTCTTC. It is translated as CASSPGGRYNEQFF.

For the CDR3, the DNA is TGTGCCAGTAGTATAATGTCATCTGACTACGAGCAGTACTTC. This translates into CASSIMSSDYEQYF. The chain recombines TRBV19 with TRBJ2-7; D is uncertain. The germline CDR1 and CDR2 sequences are LNHDA and SQIVND (reference sequence). V was shortened by 2 bases and J by 3 bases, with 11 bases between the two germline ends. CDR3 length equals 14 residues.

The chain couples TRBV7-2 to TRBJ2-5, with 10 positions matching TRBD2. V lost 5 bases, J lost 5 bases, and 14 bases stayed unmatched. The CDR3 is 17 residues long. CDR1 and CDR2 (germline): SGHTA, FQGNSA. The CDR3 sequence is CASSTAGGHRVGETQYF. CDR3 coding DNA: TGTGCCAGCAGCACAGCGGGGGGGCACAGGGTTGGGGAGACCCAGTACTTC.

This clone was picked up one time. The V and J genes are TRBV5-8 and TRBJ2-2; tentatively, D is TRBD1 (5 bases). The V end was cut by 2 bases, the J end by 4 bases, with 12 bases between. The germline V gene has CDR1 SGHTS and CDR2 YDEGEE. This CDR3 region has 15 residues. Here the CDR3 DNA reads TGTGCCAGCAGCTTTCTCTGGACAAGCACCGGGGAGCTGTTTTTT. Protein: CASSFLWTSTGELFF.

The genes are TRBV28 and TRBJ1-1; 9 bases agree with TRBD1. This CDR3 region has 14 residues. The germline V gene has CDR1 MDHEN and CDR2 SYDVKM. Trimming cost V 6 bases and J 4 bases; bases outside gene matches: 6. CDR3 amino acids: CASSPGQGRTEAFF. CDR3 DNA sequence: TGTGCCAGCAGCCCGGGACAGGGACGCACTGAAGCTTTCTTT. The full variable domain, its missing parts supplied by reference TRBV28 and TRBJ1-1, is DVKVTQSSRYLVKRTGEKVFLECVQDMDHENMFWYRQDPGLGLRLIYFSYDVKMKEKGDIPEGYSVSREKKERFSLILESASTNQTSMYLCASSPGQGRTEAFFGQGTRLTVV.

To note about this clone: Other nucleotide sequences from this sample produce the same CDR3. The chain combines TRBV7-9 with TRBJ1-2; 9 nucleotides match TRBD1. The V gene end was trimmed by 3 bases and the J gene end by 5 bases; junction bases not matched to a gene: 1. CDR1 is SEHNR, CDR2 FQNEAQ, per germline (reference sequence). The CDR3 consists of 13 residues. The CDR3 region has the DNA TGTGCCAGCAGCTTGGGACAGGGTTATGGCTACACCTTC. Translation: CASSLGQGYGYTF.

J is TRBJ1-2 and V is TRBV7-8, with 8 bases identical to TRBD1. Germline V gene sequence: CDR1 SGHVS, CDR2 FQNEAQ. Unmatched junction bases numbered 6, after V lost 0 bases and J lost 3 bases. CDR3 length: 16 amino acids. Here the CDR3 reads CASSLAGQGTDYGYTF. The CDR3 DNA follows: TGTGCCAGCAGCTTAGCCGGACAGGGTACGGACTATGGCTACACCTTC. The full variable domain, rest sourced from reference TRBV7-8 and TRBJ1-2, is GAGVSQSPRYKVAKRGQDVALRCDPISGHVSLFWYQQALGQGPEFLTYFQNEAQLDKSGLPSDRFFAERPEGSVSTLKIQRTQQEDSAVYLCASSLAGQGTDYGYTFGSGTRLTVV.